Presented here are 22 T cell receptor beta chains from one specimen sequenced in a study of cytomegalovirus exposure and HLA in healthy donors. A multiplex PCR was run with 60 Vbeta primers and 13 Jbeta primers. The protocol was immunoSEQ multiplex PCR, while the TCRdb copy is restricted to in-frame clones and leaves out a portion. The repertoire consists of some 65,000 clones, with less than 70% occurring once and the leading ten covering around 3%. The material sequenced was PBMCs. These receptors were taken from a man aged 25 to 40 in good health and CMV-seronegative.

Here the CDR3 reads CASSASLGAYNEQFF. The CDR3 DNA sequence: TGTGCCAGCAGCGCCTCTTTAGGGGCCTACAATGAGCAGTTCTTC. The genes are TRBV14 and TRBJ2-1; weak D call: TRBD1 (5 bases). The CDR3 spans 15 residues. Germline CDR1 SGHDN, CDR2 FVKESK. Trimming stripped 5 bases from V and 2 bases from J, with 13 bases between.

This clone has only a few counts. V and J are TRBV7-8 and TRBJ2-7; 7 positions agree with TRBD2. The V gene end was trimmed by 1 base and the J gene end by 1 base; junction bases not matched to a gene: 4. This CDR3 region has 15 residues. CDR1 is SGHVS, CDR2 FQNEAQ, per germline. This chain's CDR3 is CASSLVGEGSYEQYF. The CDR3 DNA follows: TGTGCCAGCAGCTTAGTCGGGGAGGGTTCCTACGAGCAGTACTTC. The full variable domain, with the rest looked up from reference TRBV7-8 and TRBJ2-7, is GAGVSQSPRYKVAKRGQDVALRCDPISGHVSLFWYQQALGQGPEFLTYFQNEAQLDKSGLPSDRFFAERPEGSVSTLKIQRTQQEDSAVYLCASSLVGEGSYEQYFGPGTRLTVT.

In the case of this clone: Germline and junction disagree at one end, which may indicate a read error. This chain uses TRBV10-3 with TRBJ1-4; the D gene is possibly TRBD1 (6 bases). The CDR3 length is 13 residues. Germline V gene lookup returns CDR1 ENHRY and CDR2 SYGVKD. The CDR3 protein is CAISGRGAQNLFF. In DNA form, the CDR3 reads TGTGCCATCAGTGGACGGGGGGCCCAAAACCTGTTTTTT.

The chain couples TRBV18 to TRBJ2-5; weak D call: TRBD1 (5 bases). Per the germline V gene, CDR1 is KGHSH and CDR2 is LQKENI. The V gene lost 11 bases and the J gene lost 0 bases, with 16 bases spanning the gap. The length of the CDR3 is 14 residues. The chain's CDR3 is CAQLKVQDQETQYF. The CDR3, as DNA: TGTGCCCAGCTCAAAGTACAGGACCAAGAGACCCAGTACTTC. The variable domain in full, with the rest retrieved from reference TRBV18 and TRBJ2-5, is NAGVMQNPRHLVRRRGQEARLRCSPMKGHSHVYWYRQLPEEGLKFMVYLQKENIIDESGMPKERFSAEFPKEGPSILRIQQVVRGDSAAYFCAQLKVQDQETQYFGPGTRLLVL.

This clone was observed a handful of times. The chain uses TRBV4-1 and TRBJ1-1, with a possible D match to TRBD1 (6 bases). This CDR3 is 14 amino acids long. From germline, CDR1 is MGHRA and CDR2 YSYEKL. Trimming took off 3 bases at V and 5 bases at J, with 13 bases between the two ends. The CDR3 loop is CASSHPDSLTEAFF. The CDR3 bases are TGCGCCAGCAGCCATCCGGACAGCTTGACTGAAGCTTTCTTT.

A few counts support this clone. This chain connects TRBV11-2 to TRBJ2-7; D possibly corresponds to TRBD2 (5 bases). Germline lookup yields CDR1 SGHAT and CDR2 FQNNGV. The CDR3 totals 13 residues. V was trimmed by 5 bases and J by 7 bases, leaving 15 bases between them. The CDR3 bases are TGTGCCAGCAGCCCTCCCGACGGGAATGAGCAGTACTTC. It is translated as CASSPPDGNEQYF.

The V gene is TRBV11-2, the J gene TRBJ2-1, with D tentatively TRBD1 (6 bases). The CDR3 is 12 amino acids. CDR1 and CDR2 from the germline V gene are SGHAT and FQNNGV. V was trimmed by 5 bases and J by 7 bases, leaving 9 bases between them. The CDR3 region is CASSRQVNEQFF. The CDR3 DNA follows: TGTGCCAGCAGCAGACAGGTGAATGAGCAGTTCTTC.

The chain combines TRBV29-1 with TRBJ2-1; maybe TRBD1 (6 bases). Trimming left V 0 bases short and J 5 bases short, with 8 bases between. The CDR3 contains 13 residues. The germline CDR1 and CDR2 sequences are SQVTM and ANQGSEA. The CDR3 protein is CSVEDTGNNEQFF. The CDR3 DNA sequence: TGCAGCGTTGAAGATACAGGGAACAATGAGCAGTTCTTC.

The rearrangement links TRBV6-1 to TRBJ1-6; the match to TRBD1 covers 9 bases. V gave up 5 bases and J gave up 10 bases; unmatched junction bases: 9. The germline gives CDR1 MNHNS, CDR2 SASEGT. The CDR3 is made up of 15 amino acids. The CDR3 is CASSILTGGDSPLHF. The CDR3 DNA reads TGTGCCAGCAGTATACTCACAGGGGGCGACTCACCCCTCCACTTT.

The V gene is TRBV30, the J gene TRBJ1-2; the D gene is possibly TRBD1 (6 bases). Deletions cut 3 bases from V and 2 bases from J, with 7 bases between. Germline V gene sequence: CDR1 GTSNPN, CDR2 SVGIG (reference sequence). The CDR3 covers 12 residues. The CDR3 region has the DNA TGTGCCTGGAGCAGGGGAAACTATGGCTACACCTTC. Translation gives CAWSRGNYGYTF.

The chain carries TRBV19 and TRBJ1-5; D unclear. The CDR3 has 13 residues. V gave up 7 bases and J gave up 0 bases, with 7 bases separating them. The germline V gene has CDR1 LNHDA and CDR2 SQIVND (reference sequence). This CDR3 is CASNEISNQPQHF. CDR3 coding DNA: TGTGCCAGTAACGAGATTAGCAATCAGCCCCAGCATTTT.

The chain couples TRBV6-4 to TRBJ2-3; 7 bases match TRBD1. The CDR3 covers 15 residues. V was pared by 0 bases and J by 2 bases, with 2 bases of the junction left unmatched. From germline, CDR1 is MRHNA and CDR2 SNTAGT. CDR3 residues: CASSDSTGATDTQYF. The CDR3 bases are TGTGCCAGCAGTGACTCTACAGGGGCCACAGATACGCAGTATTTT.

The V call is TRBV5-1, the J call TRBJ1-1; 7 bases fit TRBD1. V was pared by 2 bases and J by 4 bases, with 5 bases of the junction left unmatched. Germline-derived CDR1 and CDR2 are SGHRS and YFSETQ. The length of the CDR3 is 14 residues. CDR3 protein: CASSFSAGGTEAFF. The CDR3, as DNA: TGCGCCAGCAGCTTCTCGGCAGGGGGCACTGAAGCTTTCTTT.

The gene calls are TRBV5-1 and TRBJ2-7, with D perhaps TRBD2 (5 bases). The V gene's germline CDR1 is SGHRS and CDR2 YFSETQ. V lost 2 bases and J 3 bases, leaving 9 bases between the germline ends. The CDR3 is 13 amino acids. The CDR3 coding sequence is TGCGCCAGCAGCTTCGACGGGAACTACGAGCAGTACTTC. This codes for CASSFDGNYEQYF.

The chain recombines TRBV4-2 with TRBJ1-3; TRBD1 might be the D (5 bases). The V end lost 1 base, the J end lost 2 bases, and 18 bases lay between the germline ends. This CDR3 contains 18 residues. The germline gives CDR1 LGHNA, CDR2 YNFKEQ. The CDR3 DNA follows: TGTGCCAGCAGCCAAGTGGGGCCAGGGAAGGCGACTGGAAACACCATATATTTT. It specifies CASSQVGPGKATGNTIYF.

J is TRBJ2-5 and V is TRBV9; 7 bases match TRBD2. Germline trimming cut 2 bases from V and 5 bases from J; bases unmatched to any gene: 9. From germline, CDR1 is SGDLS and CDR2 YYNGEE. The CDR3 spans 15 residues. DNA for the CDR3: TGTGCCAGCAGCGTGAGGAGCGGGACGGGGGAGACCCAGTACTTC. Its protein is CASSVRSGTGETQYF.

The chain is built from TRBV5-1 and TRBJ1-5; D is possibly TRBD1 (6 bases). V lost 2 bases and J 3 bases, leaving 12 bases between the germline ends. Germline-derived CDR1 and CDR2 are SGHRS and YFSETQ. This CDR3 contains 15 residues. The CDR3 loop reads CASSLRGGANQPQHF. The CDR3, as DNA: TGCGCCAGCAGCTTAAGGGGGGGCGCCAATCAGCCCCAGCATTTT.

The rearrangement links TRBV7-2 to TRBJ2-7; 8 nucleotides align to TRBD1. This CDR3 is 17 amino acids long. The ends lost 3 bases at V and 7 bases at J; junction bases unmatched: 17. Germline V gene sequence: CDR1 SGHTA, CDR2 FQGNSA. The CDR3 nucleotides are TGTGCCAGCAGCTTTAGCGCGGGACAGGCTGTAAAAAATGAGCAGTACTTC. Protein sequence: CASSFSAGQAVKNEQYF.

This clone has just a few counts. V usage is TRBV30 and J usage is TRBJ2-3; possibly TRBD1 for D (6 bases). CDR3 length equals 13 residues. CDR1 is GTSNPN and CDR2 is SVGIG in the germline V gene (reference sequence). V gave up 4 bases and J gave up 3 bases, with 11 bases separating them. The CDR3 DNA follows: TGTGCCTGGACCCGGGACAATACAGATACGCAGTATTTT. The encoded protein is CAWTRDNTDTQYF. Filled out from reference TRBV30 and TRBJ2-3, the complete variable domain reads SQTIHQWPATLVQPVGSPLSLECTVEGTSNPNLYWYRQAAGRGLQLLFYSVGIGQISSEVPQNLSASRPQDRQFILSSKKLLLSDSGFYLCAWTRDNTDTQYFGPGTRLTVL.

The V gene is TRBV4-1, the J gene TRBJ2-1; tentatively, D is TRBD1 (7 bases). Germline lookup yields CDR1 MGHRA and CDR2 YSYEKL. This CDR3 has 17 residues. The V gene lost 4 bases and the J gene lost 6 bases, with 22 bases spanning the gap. The CDR3 here is CASSRGGGLPIINEQFF. The DNA of the CDR3 is TGCGCCAGCAGCCGTGGAGGGGGCCTCCCCATTATCAATGAGCAGTTCTTC.

In its sample, this clone was seen a few times. This chain joins TRBV12-5 and TRBJ1-1, with TRBD1 matching over 7 bases. Germline values: CDR1 LGHNT, CDR2 FRNRAP. The V gene end was trimmed by 4 bases and the J gene end by 6 bases; junction bases not matched to a gene: 8. This CDR3 spans 14 amino acids. The CDR3 spells CASGSPDRVPEAFF. The CDR3, as DNA: TGTGCTAGTGGTTCCCCTGACAGGGTACCTGAAGCTTTCTTT.

The V and J genes are TRBV30 and TRBJ1-5, with a tentative D call TRBD1 (6 bases). Germline V CDR1 and CDR2: GTSNPN, SVGIG (reference sequence). The CDR3 is 14 amino acids. Trimming took off 0 bases at V and 2 bases at J, with 8 bases between the two ends. The CDR3 sequence: CAWSVNRGNQPQHF. Written as DNA, the CDR3 is TGTGCCTGGAGTGTGAACAGGGGCAATCAGCCCCAGCATTTT.